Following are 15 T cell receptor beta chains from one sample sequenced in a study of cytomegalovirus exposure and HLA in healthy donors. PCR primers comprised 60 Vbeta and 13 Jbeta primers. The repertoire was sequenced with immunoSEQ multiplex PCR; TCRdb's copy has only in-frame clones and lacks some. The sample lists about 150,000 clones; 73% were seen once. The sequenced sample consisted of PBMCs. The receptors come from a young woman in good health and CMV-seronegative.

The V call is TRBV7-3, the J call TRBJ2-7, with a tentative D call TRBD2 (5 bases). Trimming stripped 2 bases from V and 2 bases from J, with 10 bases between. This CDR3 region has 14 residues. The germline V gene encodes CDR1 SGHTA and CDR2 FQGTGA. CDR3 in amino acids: CASSLGSAPYEQYF. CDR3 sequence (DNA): TGTGCCAGCAGCTTAGGGAGTGCCCCCTACGAGCAGTACTTC.

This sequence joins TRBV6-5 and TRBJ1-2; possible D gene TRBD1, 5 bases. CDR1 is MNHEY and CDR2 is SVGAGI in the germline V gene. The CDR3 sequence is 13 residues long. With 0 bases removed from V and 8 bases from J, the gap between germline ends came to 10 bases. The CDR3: CASSYSVGVGYTF. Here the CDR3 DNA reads TGTGCCAGCAGTTACTCGGTAGGGGTCGGCTACACCTTC.

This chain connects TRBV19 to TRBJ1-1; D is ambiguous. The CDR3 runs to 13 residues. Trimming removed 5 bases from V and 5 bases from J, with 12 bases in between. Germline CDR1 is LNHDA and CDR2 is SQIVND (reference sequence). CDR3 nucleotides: TGTGCCAGTAGTTCACGGAGTTGGACTGAAGCTTTCTTT. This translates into CASSSRSWTEAFF.

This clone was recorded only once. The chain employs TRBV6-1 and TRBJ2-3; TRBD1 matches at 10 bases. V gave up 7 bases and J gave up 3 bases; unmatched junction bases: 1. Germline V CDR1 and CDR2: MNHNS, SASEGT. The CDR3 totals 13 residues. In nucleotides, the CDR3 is TGTGCCAGCACGGGACAGGGGACAGATACGCAGTATTTT. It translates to CASTGQGTDTQYF.

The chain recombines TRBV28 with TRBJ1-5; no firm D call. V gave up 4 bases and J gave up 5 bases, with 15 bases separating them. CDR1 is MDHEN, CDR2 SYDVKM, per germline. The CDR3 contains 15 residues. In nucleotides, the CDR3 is TGTGCCAGCAGTTCCCGGGAGGGCGTGGATCAGCCCCAGCATTTT. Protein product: CASSSREGVDQPQHF.

In nucleotides, the CDR3 is TGTGCCAGCTCCTACGGGGCTGGGGCCAACGTCCTGACTTTC. Translated, it gives CASSYGAGANVLTF. The rearrangement joins TRBV2 to TRBJ2-6, with a tentative D call TRBD2 (5 bases). Trimming pared 8 bases from V and 2 bases from J, leaving 10 bases between. CDR3 size: 14 residues. Germline loops: CDR1 SNHLY, CDR2 FYNNEI.

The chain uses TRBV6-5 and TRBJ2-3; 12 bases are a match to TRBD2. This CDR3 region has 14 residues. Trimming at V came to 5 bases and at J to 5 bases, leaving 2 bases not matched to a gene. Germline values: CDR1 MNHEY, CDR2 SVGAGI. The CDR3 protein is CASSEGLAGDTQYF. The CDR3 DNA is TGTGCCAGCAGTGAGGGACTAGCGGGAGATACGCAGTATTTT.

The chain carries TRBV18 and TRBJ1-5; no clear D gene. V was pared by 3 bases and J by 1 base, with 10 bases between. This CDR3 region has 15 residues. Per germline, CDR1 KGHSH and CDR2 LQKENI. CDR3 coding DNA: TGTGCCAGCTCACCTCTGGCAGGCAGCAATCAGCCCCAGCATTTT. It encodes CASSPLAGSNQPQHF.

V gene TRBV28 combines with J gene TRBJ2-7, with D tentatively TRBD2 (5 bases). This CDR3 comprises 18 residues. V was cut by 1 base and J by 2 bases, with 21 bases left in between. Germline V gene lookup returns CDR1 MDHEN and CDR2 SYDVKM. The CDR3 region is CASSLYGIPRPTAYEQYF. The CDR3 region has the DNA TGTGCCAGCAGTTTATACGGGATTCCCAGACCTACGGCCTACGAGCAGTACTTC.

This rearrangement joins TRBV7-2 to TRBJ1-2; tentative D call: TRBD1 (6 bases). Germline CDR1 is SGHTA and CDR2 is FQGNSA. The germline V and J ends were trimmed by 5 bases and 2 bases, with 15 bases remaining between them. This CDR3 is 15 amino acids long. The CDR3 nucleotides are TGTGCCAGCAGCCCCGGACAGCCCTCCAACTATGGCTACACCTTC. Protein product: CASSPGQPSNYGYTF.

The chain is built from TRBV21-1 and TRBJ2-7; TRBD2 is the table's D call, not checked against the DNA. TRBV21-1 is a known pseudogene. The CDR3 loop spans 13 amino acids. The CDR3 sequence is CASIPGGTYEQYV. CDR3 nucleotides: TGTGCCAGCATCCCGGGGGGGACCTACGAGCAGTACGTC.

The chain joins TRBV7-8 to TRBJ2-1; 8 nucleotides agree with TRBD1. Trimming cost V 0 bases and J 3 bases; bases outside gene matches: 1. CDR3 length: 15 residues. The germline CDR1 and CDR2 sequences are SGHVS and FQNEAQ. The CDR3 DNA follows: TGTGCCAGCAGCTTAGCGGGACAGGTCTACAATGAGCAGTTCTTC. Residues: CASSLAGQVYNEQFF.

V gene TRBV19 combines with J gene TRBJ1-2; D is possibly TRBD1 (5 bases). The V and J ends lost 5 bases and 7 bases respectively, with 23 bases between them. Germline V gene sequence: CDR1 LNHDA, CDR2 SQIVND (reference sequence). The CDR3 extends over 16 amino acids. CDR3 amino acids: CASSAQRGLSFGGYTF. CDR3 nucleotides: TGTGCCAGTAGTGCCCAGCGGGGCTTGAGCTTTGGTGGCTACACCTTC.

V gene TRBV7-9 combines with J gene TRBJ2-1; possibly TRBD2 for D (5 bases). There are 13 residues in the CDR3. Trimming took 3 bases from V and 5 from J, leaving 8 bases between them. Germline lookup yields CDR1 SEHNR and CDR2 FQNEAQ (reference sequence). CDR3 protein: CASSFVGDNEQFF. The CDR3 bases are TGTGCCAGCAGCTTTGTGGGAGACAATGAGCAGTTCTTC. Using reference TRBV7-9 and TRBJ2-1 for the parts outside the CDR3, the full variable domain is DTGVSQNPRHKITKRGQNVTFRCDPISEHNRLYWYRQTLGQGPEFLTYFQNEAQLEKSRLLSDRFSAERPKGSFSTLEIQRTEQGDSAMYLCASSFVGDNEQFFGPGTRLTVL.

CDR3 loop: CASSPTGTSGGSNTQYF. The CDR3 DNA reads TGTGCCAGCTCACCCACCGGGACTAGCGGGGGGTCCAATACGCAGTATTTT. The chain combines TRBV18 with TRBJ2-3, with 15 nucleotides matching TRBD2. V shed 3 bases and J 7 bases; nucleotides not matched to a gene: 8. Germline V gene lookup returns CDR1 KGHSH and CDR2 LQKENI. The CDR3 has 17 residues.